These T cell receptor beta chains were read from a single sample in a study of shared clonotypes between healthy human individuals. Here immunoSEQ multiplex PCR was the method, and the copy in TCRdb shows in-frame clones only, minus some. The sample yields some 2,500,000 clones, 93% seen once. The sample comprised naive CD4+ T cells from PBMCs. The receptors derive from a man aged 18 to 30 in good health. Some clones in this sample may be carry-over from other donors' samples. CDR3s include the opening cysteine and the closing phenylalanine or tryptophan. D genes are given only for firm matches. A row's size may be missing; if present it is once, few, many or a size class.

CDR3 DNA: TGCAGCGTTGATAGGGGGTTATTCAATGAGCAGTTCTTC
CDR3 protein: CSVDRGLFNEQFF
V gene: TRBV29-1
J gene: TRBJ2-1
clone size: -
D gene: -

CDR3 DNA: TGCGCCAGCAGCCAGATAGCGGGAGGGCGGGATTACGAGCAGTACTTC
CDR3 protein: CASSQIAGGRDYEQYF
V gene: TRBV4-1
J gene: TRBJ2-7
clone size: -
D gene: TRBD2

CDR3 DNA: TGTGCCAGCGGGGAAGGCTACGAGCAGTACTTC
CDR3 protein: CASGEGYEQYF
V gene: TRBV27
J gene: TRBJ2-7
clone size: -
D gene: -

CDR3 DNA: TGTGCCAGCAGGCTTACTAGTAGCTCCTACAATGAGCAGTTCTTC
CDR3 protein: CASRLTSSSYNEQFF
V gene: TRBV6-4
J gene: TRBJ2-1
clone size: -
D gene: -

CDR3 DNA: TGCGCCAGCAGCCTCGACGAACAGGGGGCGCTGACTAATGAAAAACTGTTTTTT
CDR3 protein: CASSLDEQGALTNEKLFF
V gene: TRBV4-3
J gene: TRBJ1-4
clone size: -
D gene: TRBD1

CDR3 DNA: TGTGCCAGCAGCCTTCGACAGGGGGGAGAGACCCAGTACTTC
CDR3 protein: CASSLRQGGETQYF
V gene: TRBV5-6
J gene: TRBJ2-5
clone size: -
D gene: TRBD1

CDR3 DNA: TGCGCCAGCTTGGGGGGGACTAACTATGGCTACACCTTC
CDR3 protein: CASLGGTNYGYTF
V gene: TRBV10-2
J gene: TRBJ1-2
clone size: -
D gene: -

CDR3 DNA: TGTGCCTGGGCGGACAGACTGGGGTACACCGGGGAGCTGTTTTTT
CDR3 protein: CAWADRLGYTGELFF
V gene: TRBV30
J gene: TRBJ2-2
clone size: -
D gene: -

CDR3 DNA: TGCGCCAGCAGCCAAATCGGCGGAGGCGGAAACACCATATATTTT
CDR3 protein: CASSQIGGGGNTIYF
V gene: TRBV4-3
J gene: TRBJ1-3
clone size: -
D gene: -

CDR3 DNA: TGTGCCAGCAGGCCCTCAGGGGCGAGGAATGAAAAACTGTTTTTT
CDR3 protein: CASRPSGARNEKLFF
V gene: TRBV7-2
J gene: TRBJ1-4
clone size: -
D gene: -

CDR3 DNA: TGTGCCAGCAGCCAAGACGGGAGGGACAGGGGCGCGATATATGAGCAGTTCTTC
CDR3 protein: CASSQDGRDRGAIYEQFF
V gene: TRBV14
J gene: TRBJ2-1
clone size: -
D gene: TRBD1

CDR3 DNA: TGTGCCAGTACGGGAGACGGCACAGATACGCAGTATTTT
CDR3 protein: CASTGDGTDTQYF
V gene: TRBV6-6
J gene: TRBJ2-3
clone size: -
D gene: -

CDR3 DNA: TGCGCCAGCAGCATGGCAGGGACCACCTTCATTAACACGCAGTATTTT
CDR3 protein: CASSMAGTTFINTQYF
V gene: TRBV5-1
J gene: TRBJ2-3
clone size: once
D gene: -

CDR3 DNA: TGTGCCAGCAGTTTACTTAGCGGGAGTGGGGAGACCCAGTACTTC
CDR3 protein: CASSLLSGSGETQYF
V gene: TRBV28
J gene: TRBJ2-5
clone size: -
D gene: TRBD2

CDR3 DNA: TGTGCCATCAGAGCGACAGACCAAGAGACCCAGTACTTC
CDR3 protein: CAIRATDQETQYF
V gene: TRBV10-3
J gene: TRBJ2-5
clone size: once
D gene: -

CDR3 DNA: TGCGCCAGCAGCTTGGTGGACAGCCAAGAGACCCAGTACTTC
CDR3 protein: CASSLVDSQETQYF
V gene: TRBV5-1
J gene: TRBJ2-5
clone size: -
D gene: -

CDR3 DNA: TGCAGCGTTGAAGCCATCCGGGGACAGGGGAACACAGATACGCAGTATTTT
CDR3 protein: CSVEAIRGQGNTDTQYF
V gene: TRBV29-1
J gene: TRBJ2-3
clone size: -
D gene: TRBD1

CDR3 DNA: TGTGCCAGCGGCTTGCAGGCTAATGAAAAACTGTTTTTT
CDR3 protein: CASGLQANEKLFF
V gene: TRBV6-6
J gene: TRBJ1-4
clone size: -
D gene: -